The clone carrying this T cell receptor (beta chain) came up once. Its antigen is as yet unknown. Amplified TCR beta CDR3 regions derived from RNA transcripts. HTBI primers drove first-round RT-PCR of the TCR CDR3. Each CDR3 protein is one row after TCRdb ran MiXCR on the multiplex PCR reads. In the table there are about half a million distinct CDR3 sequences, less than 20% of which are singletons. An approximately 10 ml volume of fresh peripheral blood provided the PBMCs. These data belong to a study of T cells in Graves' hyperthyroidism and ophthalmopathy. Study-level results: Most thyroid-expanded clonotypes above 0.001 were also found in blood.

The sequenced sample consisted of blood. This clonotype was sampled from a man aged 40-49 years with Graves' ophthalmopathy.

CDR3: CASSKMGVLHRYDEQFF. As DNA, the CDR3 is TGTGCCAGCTCAAAGATGGGAGTACTCCACCGGTACGATGAGCAGTTCTTC. This chain joins TRBV7-9 and TRBJ2-1; D might be TRBD2 (5 bases). CDR3 length: 17 residues. CDR1 and CDR2 (germline): SEHNR, FQNEAQ (reference sequence). Trimming took 8 bases from V and 8 from J, leaving 28 bases between them.